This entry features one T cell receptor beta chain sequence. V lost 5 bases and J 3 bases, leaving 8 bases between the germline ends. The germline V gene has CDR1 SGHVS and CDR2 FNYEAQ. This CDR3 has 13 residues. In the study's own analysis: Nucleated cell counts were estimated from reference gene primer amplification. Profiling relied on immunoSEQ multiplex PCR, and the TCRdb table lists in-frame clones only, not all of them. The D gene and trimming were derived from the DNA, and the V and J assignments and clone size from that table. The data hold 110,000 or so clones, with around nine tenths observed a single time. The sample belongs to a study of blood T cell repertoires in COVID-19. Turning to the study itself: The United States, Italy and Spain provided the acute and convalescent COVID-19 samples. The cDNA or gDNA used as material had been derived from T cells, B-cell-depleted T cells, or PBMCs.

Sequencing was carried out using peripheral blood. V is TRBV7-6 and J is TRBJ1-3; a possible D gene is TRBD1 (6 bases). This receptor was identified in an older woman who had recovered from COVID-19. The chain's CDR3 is CASSQGNGNTIYF. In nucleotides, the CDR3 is TGTGCCAGCAGCCAGGGGAATGGAAACACCATATATTTT. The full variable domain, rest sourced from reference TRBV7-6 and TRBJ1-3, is GAGVSQSPRYKVTKRGQDVALRCDPISGHVSLYWYRQALGQGPEFLTYFNYEAQQDKSGLPNDRFSAERPEGSISTLTIQRTEQRDSAMYRCASSQGNGNTIYFGEGSWLTVV.